These 27 T cell receptor beta chains were all obtained from the same sample, sequenced in a study of a mutant IDH1 vaccine in newly diagnosed glioma. Profiled with immunoSEQ multiplex PCR; TCRdb holds only in-frame clones, not every one. The sample records approximately 82,000 clones, 70% to 90% being singletons. The antigens these receptors bind are not known. The time point was: week 23, last vaccination. Doses of 300 ug of mutant IDH1 20-mer peptide were given with topical imiquimod. This specimen consisted of PBMCs, obtained from a glioma patient whose treatment included an IDH1 peptide vaccine. These TCRs come from a man aged 30 to 39 with glioma. Some clones in this sample may be carry-over from other donors' samples.

This sequence joins TRBV7-8 and TRBJ2-1, with D perhaps TRBD1 (7 bases). CDR3 length: 17 residues. V lost 3 bases, J lost 3 bases, and 18 bases lay in between. Germline CDR1 is SGHVS and CDR2 is FQNEAQ. The CDR3 loop is CASSLDRPSGDYNEQFF. CDR3 coding DNA: TGTGCCAGCAGCTTGGACAGGCCCTCGGGGGACTACAATGAGCAGTTCTTC.

In its sample, this clone was seen a few times. The chain joins TRBV7-8 to TRBJ1-1, with D uncertain. The V and J ends lost 6 bases and 4 bases respectively, with 18 bases between them. Germline assignment: CDR1 SGHVS and CDR2 FQNEAQ. The CDR3 is 15 residues long. The CDR3 sequence: CASRTGEGGRTEAFF. The CDR3 DNA reads as TGTGCCAGCAGGACGGGAGAGGGCGGACGCACTGAAGCTTTCTTT.

The V and J genes are TRBV11-2 and TRBJ2-1; TRBD1 might be the D (6 bases). Per the germline V gene, CDR1 is SGHAT and CDR2 is FQNNGV. The CDR3 sequence is 15 residues long. Trimming cost V 0 bases and J 6 bases, with 12 bases left between them. For the CDR3, the DNA is TGTGCCAGCAGCTTAGACAGGGGCCCCTCCAATGAGCAGTTCTTC. It specifies CASSLDRGPSNEQFF.

This clone occurred a few times. The DNA for the CDR3 is TGTGCCAGCAGCCCCGACAGGGGCAGGAGTGAAAAACTGTTTTTT. Its translation is CASSPDRGRSEKLFF. The chain employs TRBV7-2 and TRBJ1-4; 8 nucleotides line up with TRBD1. Germline assignment: CDR1 SGHTA and CDR2 FQGNSA. Unmatched junction bases numbered 9, after V lost 5 bases and J lost 7 bases. The CDR3 has 15 amino acids.

This clone showed up just once. This chain joins TRBV5-8 and TRBJ2-5; TRBD1 might be the D (5 bases). The length of the CDR3 is 15 residues. Germline lookup yields CDR1 SGHTS and CDR2 YDEGEE. Between the trimmed V and J ends, which lost 6 bases and 3 bases, there was a span of 18 bases. The CDR3 reads CASNPRWGVEETQYF. CDR3 nucleotide sequence: TGTGCCAGCAACCCCCGGTGGGGCGTAGAAGAGACCCAGTACTTC.

A few counts support this clone. CDR3 residues: CASSRPSGGGEKLFF. CDR3 coding DNA: TGTGCCAGCAGTCGCCCTAGCGGGGGTGGCGAAAAACTGTTTTTT. The genes are TRBV28 and TRBJ1-4, with a possible D match to TRBD1 (5 bases). CDR1 and CDR2 (germline): MDHEN, SYDVKM. Trimming shortened V by 5 bases and J by 8 bases, and 18 bases separated the two germline ends. The CDR3 is 15 amino acids.

The gene calls are TRBV11-2 and TRBJ2-1; possible D gene TRBD2, 5 bases. Trimming removed 5 bases from V and 4 bases from J, with 18 bases in between. The germline CDR1 and CDR2 sequences are SGHAT and FQNNGV. This CDR3 spans 16 amino acids. For the CDR3, the DNA is TGTGCCAGCAGCCGAAGCACGAGCGGAGGTTACAATGAGCAGTTCTTC. Protein: CASSRSTSGGYNEQFF.

The chain joins TRBV4-3 to TRBJ1-2; D is ambiguous. The CDR3 spans 15 residues. The germline V gene encodes CDR1 LGHNA and CDR2 YSLEER. V gave up 0 bases and J gave up 3 bases, with 11 bases separating them. The CDR3 coding sequence is TGCGCCAGCAGCCAAGAAAGCCAGCAAGACTATGGCTACACCTTC. Encoded protein: CASSQESQQDYGYTF.

The gene calls are TRBV5-1 and TRBJ2-4, with 11 bases that match TRBD1. The CDR3 sequence is 14 residues long. Germline CDR1 and CDR2: SGHRS and YFSETQ. V was clipped by 4 bases and J by 7 bases; unmatched bases: 4. CDR3 DNA: TGCGCCAGCAGCGCTGGGACAGGGGGTAACATTCAGTACTTC. The encoded protein is CASSAGTGGNIQYF.

This chain links TRBV5-6 with TRBJ1-2, with D hard to call. Trimming shortened V by 1 base and J by 6 bases, and 10 bases separated the two germline ends. The CDR3 spans 13 residues. Germline loops: CDR1 SGHDT, CDR2 YYEEEE. CDR3 sequence (DNA): TGTGCCAGCAGCTTGATCAGGTTGGATGGCTACACCTTC. It encodes CASSLIRLDGYTF. Using reference TRBV5-6 and TRBJ1-2 for the parts outside the CDR3, the full variable domain is DAGVTQSPTHLIKTRGQQVTLRCSPKSGHDTVSWYQQALGQGPQFIFQYYEEEERQRGNFPDRFSGHQFPNYSSELNVNALLLGDSALYLCASSLIRLDGYTFGSGTRLTVV.

The rearrangement uses TRBV6-1 and TRBJ1-1; D is unclear. CDR1 and CDR2 from the germline V gene are MNHNS and SASEGT. The V and J ends lost 5 bases and 6 bases respectively, with 16 bases between them. This CDR3 contains 14 residues. The CDR3 coding sequence is TGTGCCAGCAGTCGTTCTTCAGAGGTCGCTGAAGCTTTCTTT. This gives the protein CASSRSSEVAEAFF.

This chain uses TRBV28 with TRBJ1-1, with 8 bases fitting TRBD1. CDR3 size: 14 residues. J lost 4 bases, V lost 6 bases, and 7 bases had no gene match. Germline V gene lookup returns CDR1 MDHEN and CDR2 SYDVKM. CDR3 bases: TGTGCCAGCAGGAAAACGACAGGGGTCACTGAAGCTTTCTTT. Its protein is CASRKTTGVTEAFF. Drawing the rest from reference TRBV28 and TRBJ1-1, the complete variable domain is DVKVTQSSRYLVKRTGEKVFLECVQDMDHENMFWYRQDPGLGLRLIYFSYDVKMKEKGDIPEGYSVSREKKERFSLILESASTNQTSMYLCASRKTTGVTEAFFGQGTRLTVV.

This chain uses TRBV2 with TRBJ2-1, with 8 bases matching TRBD2. The germline V gene encodes CDR1 SNHLY and CDR2 FYNNEI. CDR3 length equals 16 residues. V lost 7 bases, J lost 0 bases, and 8 bases stayed unmatched. The CDR3 region has the DNA TGTGCCAGCACCCGGGGAGCGGGGGCCTCCTACAATGAGCAGTTCTTC. Translated: CASTRGAGASYNEQFF.

V usage is TRBV27 and J usage is TRBJ1-1; D is possibly TRBD1 (6 bases). V gave up 3 bases and J gave up 0 bases, with 11 bases separating them. Germline CDR1 reads MNHEY; CDR2 reads SMNVEV (reference sequence). The CDR3 is 15 residues long. The CDR3 reads CASSFGGAMNTEAFF. CDR3 in DNA: TGTGCCAGCAGTTTCGGGGGGGCCATGAACACTGAAGCTTTCTTT.

This chain connects TRBV18 to TRBJ2-7; TRBD1 matches 8 bases. Germline V gene sequence: CDR1 KGHSH, CDR2 LQKENI. J gave up 6 bases and V 3 bases, and 7 bases lay outside the gene matches. The CDR3 is 14 amino acids. CDR3 loop: CASSPGQGAVEQYF. CDR3 in DNA: TGTGCCAGCTCACCGGGGCAGGGGGCGGTCGAGCAGTACTTC.

The rearrangement links TRBV19 to TRBJ2-2; D might be TRBD2 (6 bases). CDR1 is LNHDA, CDR2 SQIVND, per germline (reference sequence). The CDR3 consists of 17 residues. V was trimmed by 7 bases and J by 3 bases, leaving 21 bases between them. For the CDR3, the DNA is TGTGCCAGTACCCCCGGTGATGGTAGCGGATACACCGGGGAGCTGTTTTTT. It is translated as CASTPGDGSGYTGELFF. Variable domain in full (rest from reference TRBV19 and TRBJ2-2): DGGITQSPKYLFRKEGQNVTLSCEQNLNHDAMYWYRQDPGQGLRLIYYSQIVNDFQKGDIAEGYSVSREKKESFPLTVTSAQKNPTAFYLCASTPGDGSGYTGELFFGEGSRLTVL.

The chain uses TRBV19 and TRBJ1-1; 10 bases agree with TRBD1. Germline V gene data show CDR1 as LNHDA and CDR2 as SQIVND (reference sequence). The V gene end was trimmed by 5 bases and the J gene end by 3 bases; junction bases not matched to a gene: 9. This CDR3 has 16 residues. The CDR3 nucleotides are TGTGCCAGTAGTCCGGGCCCGGGACAGGGGCACACTGAAGCTTTCTTT. Protein: CASSPGPGQGHTEAFF.

The sample holds one count of this clone. This sequence joins TRBV6-5 and TRBJ1-5; D remains ambiguous. The germline V gene encodes CDR1 MNHEY and CDR2 SVGAGI. The CDR3 is 11 amino acids. V dropped 5 bases and J dropped 4 bases, with 3 bases sitting between them. Here the CDR3 reads CASSENQPQHF. The CDR3 DNA is TGTGCCAGCAGTGAAAATCAGCCCCAGCATTTT.

This chain links TRBV4-3 with TRBJ2-5; D not resolved. V lost 2 bases and J lost 5, with 15 bases in between. Germline V CDR1 and CDR2: LGHNA, YSLEER. This CDR3 is 15 amino acids long. The CDR3 sequence is CASSQFYYPSETQYF. As DNA, the CDR3 is TGCGCCAGCAGCCAATTTTACTACCCCTCTGAGACCCAGTACTTC.

V and J are TRBV5-4 and TRBJ1-1; D not certain. CDR3 length equals 13 residues. The germline V gene has CDR1 SGHNT and CDR2 YYREEE (reference sequence). The V and J ends lost 4 bases and 2 bases respectively, with 9 bases between them. This chain's CDR3 is CASSQEANTEAFF. In DNA, the CDR3 is TGTGCCAGCAGCCAAGAGGCTAACACTGAAGCTTTCTTT.

The J gene is TRBJ2-3, the V gene TRBV19, with D possibly being TRBD2 (7 bases). CDR3 length: 16 residues. Germline values: CDR1 LNHDA, CDR2 SQIVND (reference sequence). V dropped 8 bases and J dropped 2 bases, with 20 bases sitting between them. The CDR3 sequence is CASAGARTAFTDTQYF. In DNA form, the CDR3 reads TGTGCCAGTGCGGGGGCCAGGACAGCCTTCACAGATACGCAGTATTTT.

The V and J genes are TRBV5-1 and TRBJ1-1; 9 bases are shared with TRBD1. V lost 2 bases, J lost 3 bases, and 2 bases stayed unmatched. This CDR3 comprises 14 residues. CDR1 is SGHRS, CDR2 YFSETQ, per germline. CDR3 in amino acids: CASSLQGAYTEAFF. The CDR3 bases are TGCGCCAGCAGCTTACAGGGGGCGTACACTGAAGCTTTCTTT.

The chain employs TRBV6-6 and TRBJ1-1; TRBD1 is a possible D gene (5 bases). Trimming pared 4 bases from V and 5 bases from J, leaving 14 bases between. This CDR3 is built from 14 residues. The germline gives CDR1 MNHNY, CDR2 SVGAGI (reference sequence). CDR3 nucleotide sequence: TGTGCCAGCAGTTCCCAGACGGGGGGGACTGAAGCTTTCTTT. Its protein product is CASSSQTGGTEAFF.

This rearrangement joins TRBV9 to TRBJ2-3, with D possibly called TRBD1 or TRBD2 (6 bases each). The germline V and J ends were trimmed by 5 bases and 1 base, with 8 bases remaining between them. The CDR3 consists of 13 residues. Germline CDR1 is SGDLS and CDR2 is YYNGEE. The CDR3 nucleotides read TGTGCCAGCAGTAGGGGGGGCACAGATACGCAGTATTTT. The encoded protein is CASSRGGTDTQYF.

The chain is built from TRBV5-1 and TRBJ2-3, with D hard to call. CDR1 and CDR2 from the germline V gene are SGHRS and YFSETQ. The CDR3 covers 12 residues. Deletions cut 1 base from V and 5 bases from J, with 5 bases between. CDR3 protein: CASSLQRDTQYF. CDR3 coding DNA: TGCGCCAGCAGCTTGCAGAGAGATACGCAGTATTTT.

The chain combines TRBV9 with TRBJ2-5, with D possibly matching TRBD1 (5 bases). CDR3 length: 12 amino acids. Trimming left V 5 bases short and J 2 bases short, with 7 bases between. The germline CDR1 and CDR2 sequences are SGDLS and YYNGEE. Here the CDR3 reads CASSQGQETQYF. In DNA form, the CDR3 reads TGTGCCAGCAGTCAGGGACAAGAGACCCAGTACTTC.

V is TRBV2 and J is TRBJ2-3; maybe TRBD2 (6 bases). There are 12 residues in the CDR3. CDR1 SNHLY and CDR2 FYNNEI come from the germline V gene. Trimming removed 3 bases from V and 7 bases from J, with 8 bases in between. The CDR3 loop is CASSDRGNTQYF. The CDR3 DNA reads TGTGCCAGCAGTGATCGGGGGAATACGCAGTATTTT.